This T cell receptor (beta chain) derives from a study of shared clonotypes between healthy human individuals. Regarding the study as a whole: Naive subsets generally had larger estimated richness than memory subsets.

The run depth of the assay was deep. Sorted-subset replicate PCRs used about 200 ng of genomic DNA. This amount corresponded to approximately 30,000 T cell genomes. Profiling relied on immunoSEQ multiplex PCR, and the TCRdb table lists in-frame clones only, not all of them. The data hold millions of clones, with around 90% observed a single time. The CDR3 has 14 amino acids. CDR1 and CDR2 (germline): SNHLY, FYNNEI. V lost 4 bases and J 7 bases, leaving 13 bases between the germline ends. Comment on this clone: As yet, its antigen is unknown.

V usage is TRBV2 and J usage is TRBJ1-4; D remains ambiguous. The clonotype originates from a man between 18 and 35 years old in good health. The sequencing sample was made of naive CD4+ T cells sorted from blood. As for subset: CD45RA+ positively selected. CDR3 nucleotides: TGTGCCAGCAGTGTTAAAGCCGTGGGTGAAAAACTGTTTTTT. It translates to CASSVKAVGEKLFF.